This entry concerns a single TCR beta chain. Antigen unknown. This entry comes from a study of response to subunit inactivated influenza vaccine. CDR3 length: 12 residues. V was trimmed by 4 bases and J by 14 bases, leaving 14 bases between them. Per the germline V gene, CDR1 is LGHNA and CDR2 is YSLEER. From the RT-PCR reads, TCRdb called clonotypes with MiXCR, one entry per CDR3 protein. The sample consists of approximately 170,000 distinct CDR3 sequences, 13% to 15% of them appearing once. The study, taken as a whole, reports: T cells newly recruited by each seasonal influenza vaccination are few, the authors suggested.

The chain has TRBV4-3 and TRBJ1-4; tentative D call: TRBD1 (5 bases). The TCR originated in a man between 50 and 59 years old who received an inactivated influenza vaccine. Sample: CD8+ T cells sorted from PBMCs, taken 4 to 6 days after vaccination. The CDR3 coding sequence is TGCGCCAGCAGCCCCGGGCGAGGGGCCCTGTTTTTT. Translation gives CASSPGRGALFF.